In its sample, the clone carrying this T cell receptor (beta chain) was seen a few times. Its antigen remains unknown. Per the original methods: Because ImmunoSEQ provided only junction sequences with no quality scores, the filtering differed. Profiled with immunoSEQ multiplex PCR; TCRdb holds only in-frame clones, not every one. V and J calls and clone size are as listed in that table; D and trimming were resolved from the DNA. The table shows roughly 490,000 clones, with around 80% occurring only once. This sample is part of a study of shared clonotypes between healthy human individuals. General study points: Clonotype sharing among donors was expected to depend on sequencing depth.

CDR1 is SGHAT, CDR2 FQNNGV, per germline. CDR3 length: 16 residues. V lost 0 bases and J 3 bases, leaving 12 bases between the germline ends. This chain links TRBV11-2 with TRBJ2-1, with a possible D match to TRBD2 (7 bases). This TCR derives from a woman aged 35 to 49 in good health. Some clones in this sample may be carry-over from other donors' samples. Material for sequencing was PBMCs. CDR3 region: CASSLDRRGGYNEQFF. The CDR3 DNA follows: TGTGCCAGCAGCTTAGATCGGAGGGGGGGCTACAATGAGCAGTTCTTC. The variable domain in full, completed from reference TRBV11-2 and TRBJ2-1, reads EAGVAQSPRYKIIEKRQSVAFWCNPISGHATLYWYQQILGQGPKLLIQFQNNGVVDDSQLPKDRFSAERLKGVDSTLKIQPAKLEDSAVYLCASSLDRRGGYNEQFFGPGTRLTVL.